Following are 27 T cell receptor beta chains from one sample sequenced in a study of cytomegalovirus exposure and HLA in healthy donors (dated 2017 in TCRdb). Libraries were constructed by the immunoSEQ multiplex PCR assay. For the multiplex PCR, a mixture combining 60 forward primers for TCR Vbeta segments and 13 reverse primers for TCR Jbeta segments was used. What TCRdb holds here is the immuneACCESS table cut down to in-frame rearrangements. Part of the clones is not present; checked against another copy, under half of the missing clones reflect an unresolved V gene, and the others are unexplained. For this sample the table gives roughly 100,000 clones, of which around 82% were detected only once. In total, the top ten clones hold approximately 1.5% of the sample. Sequencing was performed on PBMCs. The receptor source for this set is a woman aged 40-49 years in good health and CMV-seronegative.

The rearrangement joins TRBV19 to TRBJ1-6; 9 bases line up with TRBD1. V lost 7 bases and J lost 8; bases outside the gene matches: 9. This CDR3 contains 15 residues. Germline CDR1 reads LNHDA; CDR2 reads SQIVND (reference sequence). The CDR3 protein is CASNTGTGTYSPLHF. In DNA, the CDR3 is TGTGCCAGTAATACCGGGACAGGGACCTATTCACCCCTCCACTTT.

This clone has more than one count but fewer than ten. The chain has TRBV25-1 and TRBJ1-4; maybe TRBD1 (6 bases). This CDR3 spans 14 amino acids. V was clipped by 6 bases and J by 8 bases, with 16 bases between them. CDR1 is MGHDK and CDR2 is SYGVNS in the germline V gene. The chain's CDR3 is CASRGSPGAEKLFF. The CDR3 bases are TGTGCCAGCAGGGGGTCCCCAGGGGCAGAAAAACTGTTTTTT.

The V and J genes are TRBV28 and TRBJ1-4; D remains ambiguous. From germline, CDR1 is MDHEN and CDR2 SYDVKM. V was trimmed by 2 bases and J by 8 bases, leaving 18 bases between them. The CDR3 has 16 residues. The CDR3 sequence is CASSLLRSQNREKLFF. The CDR3 coding sequence is TGTGCCAGCAGTTTACTCCGCTCCCAAAACCGGGAAAAACTGTTTTTT.

V usage is TRBV27 and J usage is TRBJ2-3, with TRBD1 matching over 9 bases. CDR1 MNHEY and CDR2 SMNVEV come from the germline V gene (reference sequence). The J segment lost 1 base and the V segment lost 6 bases, leaving 5 bases of the junction unmatched. The CDR3 runs 15 residues. The DNA for the CDR3 is TGTGCCAGCAGAATGGACAGGGGCGGCACAGATACGCAGTATTTT. It specifies CASRMDRGGTDTQYF.

In its sample, this clone was seen a few times. The rearrangement uses TRBV4-3 and TRBJ1-1; 8 nucleotides align to TRBD1. The V gene end was trimmed by 5 bases and the J gene end by 6 bases; junction bases not matched to a gene: 14. Germline CDR1 LGHNA, CDR2 YSLEER. CDR3 size: 16 residues. The CDR3 DNA reads TGCGCCAGCAGCGACACGCCTGGACAGGGCGCGCCTGAAGCTTTCTTT. As protein: CASSDTPGQGAPEAFF.

The V call is TRBV28, the J call TRBJ2-5; 15 nucleotides match TRBD2. CDR1 MDHEN and CDR2 SYDVKM come from the germline V gene. With 3 bases clipped from V and 4 bases from J, the junction kept 6 bases outside the gene matches. This CDR3 has 17 residues. Here the CDR3 reads CASSLGLAGGWSETQYF. The CDR3 DNA follows: TGTGCCAGCAGTTTGGGACTAGCGGGAGGTTGGTCAGAGACCCAGTACTTC.

The gene calls are TRBV5-3 and TRBJ2-1, with TRBD2 matching over 13 bases. TRBV5-3 counts as an open reading frame of uncertain function. Unmatched junction bases numbered 8, after V lost 4 bases and J lost 4 bases. The CDR3 has 17 residues. The CDR3: CARSLGTSGKLYNEQFF. The CDR3 nucleotides read TGTGCCAGAAGCCTAGGGACTAGCGGGAAACTATACAATGAGCAGTTCTTC.

This clone was seen more than once but under ten times. This chain links TRBV6-1 with TRBJ2-4, with a tentative D call TRBD2 (6 bases). The V gene lost 1 base and the J gene lost 13 bases, with 20 bases spanning the gap. CDR3 size: 15 residues. Germline values: CDR1 MNHNS, CDR2 SASEGT. The CDR3 region is CASSEVGGGGDVQYF. The CDR3 DNA sequence: TGTGCCAGCAGTGAAGTCGGAGGAGGAGGGGATGTACAGTACTTC.

This clone has only a few counts. The chain combines TRBV27 with TRBJ1-1; 7 positions agree with TRBD1. Trimming cost V 3 bases and J 1 base; bases outside gene matches: 8. CDR1 is MNHEY and CDR2 is SMNVEV in the germline V gene (reference sequence). CDR3 length: 16 amino acids. The CDR3: CASSFSSGGTNTEAFF. The CDR3 nucleotides read TGTGCCAGCAGTTTTTCGTCAGGGGGTACGAACACTGAAGCTTTCTTT.

The gene calls are TRBV29-1 and TRBJ2-5, with 9 bases that match TRBD2. In germline, CDR1 is SQVTM, CDR2 ANQGSEA. The CDR3 contains 17 residues. J gave up 4 bases and V 4 bases, and 16 bases lay outside the gene matches. DNA for the CDR3: TGCAGCGTTGTGACTAGCGGCATTCTTTCGGGGTTAGAGACCCAGTACTTC. Encoded protein: CSVVTSGILSGLETQYF.

V gene TRBV18 combines with J gene TRBJ1-1; D is perhaps TRBD1 (6 bases). CDR3 size: 14 residues. Trimming removed 1 base from V and 5 bases from J, with 11 bases in between. The germline V gene encodes CDR1 KGHSH and CDR2 LQKENI. The CDR3 here is CASSPQGEGTEAFF. DNA for the CDR3: TGTGCCAGCTCACCACAGGGGGAGGGAACTGAAGCTTTCTTT.

The chain couples TRBV15 to TRBJ2-7; TRBD1 matches 9 bases. CDR1 and CDR2 from the germline V gene are LNHNV and YYDKDF (reference sequence). CDR3 size: 15 residues. J was trimmed by 5 bases and V by 4 bases; bases with no gene match: 9. The CDR3 bases are TGTGCCACCAGCATCGCACACAGGGGGCTTGACGAGCAGTACTTC. Translation: CATSIAHRGLDEQYF.

This clone appeared a few times. V and J are TRBV30 and TRBJ2-7; D is uncertain. V lost 3 bases and J 6 bases, leaving 9 bases between the germline ends. The germline CDR1 and CDR2 sequences are GTSNPN and SVGIG (reference sequence). The CDR3 sequence is 11 residues long. CDR3 coding DNA: TGTGCCTGGAGGGGCCAGGCCGAGCAGTACTTC. Amino acids: CAWRGQAEQYF.

In its sample, this clone was seen once. The genes are TRBV4-2 and TRBJ1-2; 8 bases align to TRBD1. CDR1 is LGHNA, CDR2 YNFKEQ, per germline. The CDR3 sequence is 17 residues long. V lost 0 bases and J lost 4; bases outside the gene matches: 10. CDR3 coding DNA: TGTGCCAGCAGCCAAGATGTGGCAGGGGGCCGGCCCTATGGCTACACCTTC. This translates into CASSQDVAGGRPYGYTF.

This clone was seen only once. The chain has TRBV2 and TRBJ2-7; 9 nucleotides match TRBD1. V gave up 5 bases and J gave up 3 bases; unmatched junction bases: 5. The V gene's germline CDR1 is SNHLY and CDR2 FYNNEI. The CDR3 consists of 14 residues. CDR3 amino acids: CASSRQGDFYEQYF. CDR3 DNA: TGTGCCAGCAGTCGACAGGGGGACTTCTACGAGCAGTACTTC. Drawing the rest from reference TRBV2 and TRBJ2-7, the complete variable domain is EPEVTQTPSHQVTQMGQEVILRCVPISNHLYFYWYRQILGQKVEFLVSFYNNEISEKSEIFDDQFSVERPDGSNFTLKIRSTKLEDSAMYFCASSRQGDFYEQYFGPGTRLTVT.

This clone was seen a handful of times. The chain recombines TRBV7-9 with TRBJ2-3; 9 bases fit TRBD2. V dropped 5 bases and J dropped 6; count of bases not matched to a gene: 9. Germline CDR1 SEHNR, CDR2 FQNEAQ (reference sequence). The CDR3 length is 15 residues. The DNA of the CDR3 is TGTGCCAGCAGCAATAGCGGGAGCAGAGCGGATACGCAGTATTTT. It is translated as CASSNSGSRADTQYF. Full variable domain (missing parts from reference TRBV7-9 and TRBJ2-3): DTGVSQNPRHKITKRGQNVTFRCDPISEHNRLYWYRQTLGQGPEFLTYFQNEAQLEKSRLLSDRFSAERPKGSFSTLEIQRTEQGDSAMYLCASSNSGSRADTQYFGPGTRLTVL.

This chain connects TRBV6-5 to TRBJ1-6; 7 bases agree with TRBD1. V lost 7 bases to trimming and J lost 2 bases; unmatched junction nucleotides: 5. CDR1 MNHEY and CDR2 SVGAGI come from the germline V gene. The CDR3 spans 15 residues. The CDR3 DNA reads as TGTGCCAGCAAGACAGGGTTCGCCTATAATTCACCCCTCCACTTT. It specifies CASKTGFAYNSPLHF.

The chain employs TRBV7-9 and TRBJ2-7, with 8 bases aligning to TRBD1. Germline trimming cut 5 bases from V and 6 bases from J; bases unmatched to any gene: 15. Germline CDR1 reads SEHNR; CDR2 reads FQNEAQ (reference sequence). This CDR3 is built from 16 residues. DNA of the CDR3: TGTGCCAGCAGCCAAGAGTTTGGACAGGGTTCATTCGAGCAGTACTTC. It codes for CASSQEFGQGSFEQYF.

The chain uses TRBV2 and TRBJ2-7; 7 bases line up with TRBD1. There are 12 residues in the CDR3. CDR1 SNHLY and CDR2 FYNNEI come from the germline V gene. V was clipped by 10 bases and J by 6 bases; unmatched bases: 9. For the CDR3, the DNA is TGTGCCACCTACGTAGGGGGCACCGAGCAGTACTTC. This codes for CATYVGGTEQYF.

This chain connects TRBV7-2 to TRBJ1-5; D gene unclear. Trimming left V 3 bases short and J 4 bases short, with 7 bases between. The CDR3 is made up of 13 amino acids. Looked up from germline, CDR1 is SGHTA and CDR2 is FQGNSA. CDR3 loop: CASSFSQNQPQHF. In DNA form, the CDR3 reads TGTGCCAGCAGCTTTTCGCAGAATCAGCCCCAGCATTTT.

This chain joins TRBV2 and TRBJ1-2; the match to TRBD1 covers 7 bases. This CDR3 comprises 16 residues. V lost 7 bases, J lost 8 bases, and 19 bases stayed unmatched. Looked up from germline, CDR1 is SNHLY and CDR2 is FYNNEI. CDR3 DNA sequence: TGTGCCAGCACACGGGACAGTTGGGAACTATCGAGGGGCTACACCTTC. Translated, it gives CASTRDSWELSRGYTF.

The chain links TRBV6-1 to TRBJ2-1, with 7 bases matching TRBD1. This CDR3 contains 15 residues. Germline CDR1 and CDR2: MNHNS and SASEGT. The V segment lost 6 bases and the J segment 0 bases; nucleotides outside the gene matches: 5. For the CDR3, the DNA is TGTGCCAGCAGCCCCAGGGGGAGCTCCTACAATGAGCAGTTCTTC. It codes for CASSPRGSSYNEQFF.

This clone was seen more than once but under ten times. This chain uses TRBV11-3 with TRBJ1-1; D is ambiguous. The germline V gene encodes CDR1 SGHNT and CDR2 YENEEA. With 1 base removed from V and 1 base from J, the gap between germline ends came to 4 bases. The CDR3 length is 13 residues. CDR3 sequence reads: CASSLVENTEAFF. CDR3 in DNA: TGTGCCAGCAGCTTAGTAGAGAACACTGAAGCTTTCTTT.

CDR3 in amino acids: CASSLARQGLSFATSHHQPQHF. For the CDR3, the DNA is TGTGCCAGCAGCTTAGCCAGACAGGGGCTATCCTTCGCCACATCACACCATCAGCCCCAGCATTTT. The chain couples TRBV7-2 to TRBJ1-5; the match to TRBD1 covers 8 bases. With V trimmed by 0 bases and J by 5 bases, 24 bases remained unmatched. This CDR3 comprises 22 residues. Germline V gives CDR1 SGHTA, CDR2 FQGNSA.

CDR3 residues: CASSDVTVTNYGYTF. CDR3 nucleotides: TGTGCCAGCAGTGATGTGACAGTAACTAACTATGGCTACACCTTC. The genes are TRBV2 and TRBJ1-2; tentative D call: TRBD1 (5 bases). In germline, CDR1 is SNHLY, CDR2 FYNNEI. Trimming shortened V by 3 bases and J by 0 bases, and 11 bases separated the two germline ends. The CDR3 is made up of 15 amino acids. Based on the CDR3 plus reference TRBV2 and TRBJ1-2, the full variable domain is EPEVTQTPSHQVTQMGQEVILRCVPISNHLYFYWYRQILGQKVEFLVSFYNNEISEKSEIFDDQFSVERPDGSNFTLKIRSTKLEDSAMYFCASSDVTVTNYGYTFGSGTRLTVV.

The chain links TRBV7-6 to TRBJ2-7, with 11 bases lining up with TRBD2. Germline CDR1 reads SGHVS; CDR2 reads FNYEAQ. The V and J ends lost 1 base and 6 bases, in that order; junction bases with no gene match: 8. There are 16 residues in the CDR3. This CDR3 is CASSLGVAGGESEQYF. The CDR3, as DNA: TGTGCCAGCAGCTTAGGAGTAGCGGGGGGGGAAAGCGAGCAGTACTTC.

CDR3 in DNA: TGTGCCAGCAGCCGAGGGACAGTGGGGAATGGGACTGAAGCTTTCTTT. It specifies CASSRGTVGNGTEAFF. The rearrangement links TRBV7-3 to TRBJ1-1; 7 bases agree with TRBD1. The germline V gene encodes CDR1 SGHTA and CDR2 FQGTGA. Trimming removed 5 bases from V and 5 bases from J; junction bases left unmatched: 14. The CDR3 has 16 amino acids.